This T cell receptor beta chain stems from a study of T-cell memory formation after mild COVID-19. Study-wide background: TCR clusters were mostly confined to one donor each.

MiXCR, run by TCRdb on the 5' RACE reads, gives a single entry per CDR3 protein. The repertoire holds fewer than 140,000 distinct CDR3 sequences, with roughly 12% as singletons. Germline loops: CDR1 KGHDR, CDR2 SFDVKD. V lost 2 bases, J lost 3 bases, and 12 bases stayed unmatched. The CDR3 is 18 residues long. This clonotype has a handful of counts. The receptor was derived from an adult woman who had mild COVID-19 (a few samples of this study predate the infection). Cell type and time point are not known. Sequencing used PBMCs or a T cell subset sorted from them (not recorded which). The V and J genes are TRBV24-1 and TRBJ2-5; 9 bases line up with TRBD1. CDR3 bases: TGTGCCACCAGTGATTGGGTAACAGGGGGCGGCCTTGAAGAGACCCAGTACTTC. Translation: CATSDWVTGGGLEETQYF.